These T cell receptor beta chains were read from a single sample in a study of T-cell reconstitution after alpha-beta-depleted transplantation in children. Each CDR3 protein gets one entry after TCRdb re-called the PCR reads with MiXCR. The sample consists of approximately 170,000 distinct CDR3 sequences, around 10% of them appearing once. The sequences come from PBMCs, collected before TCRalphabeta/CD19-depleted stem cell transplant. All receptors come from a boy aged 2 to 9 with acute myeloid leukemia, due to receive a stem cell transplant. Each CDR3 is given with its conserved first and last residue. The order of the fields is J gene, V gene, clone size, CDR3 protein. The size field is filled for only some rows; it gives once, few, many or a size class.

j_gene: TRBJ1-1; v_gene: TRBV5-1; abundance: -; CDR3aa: CASSLRGQNTEAFF
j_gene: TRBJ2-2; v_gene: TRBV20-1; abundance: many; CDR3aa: CSAGGGANTGELFF
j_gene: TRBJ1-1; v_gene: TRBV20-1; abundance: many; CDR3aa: CSARGLLNTEAFF
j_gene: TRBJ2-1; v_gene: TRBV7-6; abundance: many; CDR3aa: CASSLEDRGNEQFF
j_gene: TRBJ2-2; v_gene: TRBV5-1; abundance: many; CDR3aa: CASSLAYNTGELFF
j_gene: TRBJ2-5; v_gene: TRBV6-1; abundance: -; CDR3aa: CASSAGGLAGSQETQYF
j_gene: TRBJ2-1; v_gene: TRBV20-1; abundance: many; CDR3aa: CSASRRANEQFF
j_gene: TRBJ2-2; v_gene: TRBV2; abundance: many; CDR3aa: CASSEAGGTGELFF
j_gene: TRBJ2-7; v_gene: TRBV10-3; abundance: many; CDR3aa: CAISEPGLAGVDEQYF
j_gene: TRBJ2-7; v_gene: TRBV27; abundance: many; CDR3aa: CASSLWIGYEQYF
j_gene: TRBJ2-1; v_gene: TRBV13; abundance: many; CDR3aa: CASSVGSVLAGLTSSYNEQFF
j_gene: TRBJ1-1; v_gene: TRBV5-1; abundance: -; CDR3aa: CASKLFMIGTEAFF
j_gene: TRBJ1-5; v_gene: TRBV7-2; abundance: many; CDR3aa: CASSLVGDQPQHF
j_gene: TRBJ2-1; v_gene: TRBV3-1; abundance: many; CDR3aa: CASSQVMTSGGNEQFF
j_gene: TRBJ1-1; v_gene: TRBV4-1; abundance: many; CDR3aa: CASSQVGVFMNTEAFF
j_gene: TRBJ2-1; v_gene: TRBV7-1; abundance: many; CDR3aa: CASSSPGDGVAGAFSSYNEQFF
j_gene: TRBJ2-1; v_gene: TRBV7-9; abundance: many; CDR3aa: CASRMGAEQFF
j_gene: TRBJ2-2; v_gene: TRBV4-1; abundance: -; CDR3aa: CASSQDLWGLGELFF
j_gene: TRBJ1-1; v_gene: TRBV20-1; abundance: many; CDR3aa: CSARGAFNTEAFF
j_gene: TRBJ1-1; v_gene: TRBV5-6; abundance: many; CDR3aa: CASSLIGGAEAFF